The clone carrying this TCR beta chain has a count of ten or more. This CDR3 has 14 residues. Germline assignment: CDR1 SGHRS and CDR2 YFSETQ. V lost 0 bases and J lost 0, with 4 bases in between. The sample originates from a study of early T cells in non-severe SARS-CoV-2 infection. Each cDNA molecule carried a unique molecular identifier. TCRdb ran MiXCR on the 5' RACE reads and lists one entry per CDR3 protein. The sample has tens of thousands of distinct CDR3 sequences; 13% are singletons. The receptor was isolated from an adult who was a healthcare worker with PCR-confirmed SARS-CoV-2 infection or an uninfected control (not recorded which). Sequenced material: whole blood. V and J are TRBV5-1 and TRBJ1-3, with D unclear. CDR3 loop: CASSLDSSGNTIYF. In nucleotides, the CDR3 is TGCGCCAGCAGCTTGGACAGCTCTGGAAACACCATATATTTT.